This entry is about one T cell receptor beta chain. This entry is derived from a study of blood T cell repertoires in COVID-19. The CDR3 totals 15 residues. How the authors handled the data: Reference gene primer amplification gave nucleated cell count estimates. Repertoires were generated with immunoSEQ multiplex PCR, while TCRdb's copy carries only in-frame clones and drops some. From that table come the V and J calls and clone size; the DNA was used to work out D and trimming. The repertoire consists of 300,000 or so clones, with just over 85% occurring once and the leading ten covering about 10%.

The source of this sequence is a woman between 18 and 30 years old who had recovered from COVID-19. The source material was PBMCs or T cells enriched from blood (not recorded which). This chain uses TRBV21-1 with TRBJ1-4; the D call of TRBD1 is as the table states it, not checked on the DNA. TRBV21-1 corresponds to a pseudogene. The CDR3 is CASITEDRKDEKLFF. The DNA of the CDR3 is TGTGCCAGCATTACTGAAGACAGGAAGGATGAAAAACTGTTTTTT.